The 9 T cell receptor beta chains in this list originate from one sample, sequenced in a study of glioma-infiltrating T cells. Amplification of TCR alpha and beta CDR3 regions from RNA used iRepertoire nested multiplex PCR. Each CDR3 protein is one row after TCRdb ran MiXCR on the multiplex PCR reads. This sample has some 1,500 distinct CDR3 sequences, with around 88% found just once. The sample was glioma tissue, nonneoplastic brain tissue, or PBMCs (not recorded which). The source is a human donor with low-grade glioma or glioblastoma, undergoing nonglioma brain surgery, or in good health (not recorded which). Some clones in this sample may be carry-over from other donors' samples.

The rearrangement links TRBV6-1 to TRBJ1-5; 8 nucleotides match TRBD1. Germline loops: CDR1 MNHNS, CDR2 SASEGT. The CDR3 totals 15 residues. After removal of 4 bases from V and 0 bases from J, the junction contained 2 bases not matched to a gene. The CDR3 reads CASSGTGISNQPQHF. The CDR3 bases are TGTGCCAGCAGTGGGACAGGGATTAGCAATCAGCCCCAGCATTTT.

V usage is TRBV20-1 and J usage is TRBJ2-5, with D uncertain. V shed 3 bases and J shed 11 bases, with 19 bases lying between them. CDR3 length equals 13 residues. Germline CDR1 and CDR2: DFQATT and SNEGSKA (reference sequence). The DNA for the CDR3 is TGCAGTGCTAGTGACCAGTGGGGTCGTTTTCAGTACTTC. This encodes CSASDQWGRFQYF.

The chain employs TRBV6-1 and TRBJ2-5; D not resolved. With 6 bases removed from V and 9 bases from J, the gap between germline ends came to 11 bases. The CDR3 totals 11 residues. The germline gives CDR1 MNHNS, CDR2 SASEGT. In DNA, the CDR3 is TGTGCCAGCAGCCCCACCACCGCCCAGTACTTC. Its translation: CASSPTTAQYF.

The chain uses TRBV27 and TRBJ2-7; D gene uncertain. In germline, CDR1 is MNHEY, CDR2 SMNVEV (reference sequence). This CDR3 has 14 residues. Trimming shortened V by 5 bases and J by 4 bases, and 15 bases separated the two germline ends. CDR3 sequence reads: CASSTKGLGYEQYF. Written as DNA, the CDR3 is TGTGCCAGCAGTACAAAGGGATTGGGGTACGAGCAGTACTTC.

This rearrangement joins TRBV27 to TRBJ2-7, with D perhaps assigned TRBD1 or TRBD2 (5 bases each). The CDR3 loop spans 15 amino acids. In germline, CDR1 is MNHEY, CDR2 SMNVEV (reference sequence). V gave up 0 bases and J gave up 2 bases, with 11 bases separating them. CDR3 sequence: CASSLSGDTTYEQYF. For the CDR3, the DNA is TGTGCCAGCAGTTTATCGGGGGATACCACCTACGAGCAGTACTTC.

The CDR3, as DNA: TGCAGTGCTCAAGCTCGCTCTGGGGCCAACGTCCTGACTTTC. This gives the protein CSAQARSGANVLTF. The rearrangement uses TRBV20-1 and TRBJ2-6; D gene ambiguous. The V end was cut by 5 bases, the J end by 0 bases, with 8 bases between. This CDR3 comprises 14 residues. Looked up from germline, CDR1 is DFQATT and CDR2 is SNEGSKA (reference sequence).

This chain connects TRBV27 to TRBJ2-1; D gene unclear. The ends were cut back, 6 bases at V and 2 bases at J, with 8 bases in the middle. The germline V gene encodes CDR1 MNHEY and CDR2 SMNVEV (reference sequence). This CDR3 is 13 amino acids long. The CDR3 reads CASSLSAYNEQFF. DNA of the CDR3: TGTGCCAGCAGCCTTTCGGCCTACAATGAGCAGTTCTTC.

The chain has TRBV4-3 and TRBJ2-5; 7 bases fit TRBD2. J gave up 0 bases and V 4 bases, and 8 bases lay outside the gene matches. Germline assignment: CDR1 LGHNA and CDR2 YSLEER. CDR3 length: 16 residues. CDR3 in amino acids: CASSLSGTFYQETQYF. CDR3 in DNA: TGCGCCAGCAGCCTCAGCGGGACCTTCTACCAAGAGACCCAGTACTTC.

The chain uses TRBV25-1 and TRBJ2-7; D could derive from TRBD1 or TRBD2 (7 bases each). The CDR3 length is 15 residues. CDR1 MGHDK and CDR2 SYGVNS come from the germline V gene. V was clipped by 6 bases and J by 2 bases, with 17 bases between them. The CDR3 DNA reads TGTGCCAGCAGCCCCCCGACAGGGACTACCTACGAGCAGTACTTC. As protein: CASSPPTGTTYEQYF.